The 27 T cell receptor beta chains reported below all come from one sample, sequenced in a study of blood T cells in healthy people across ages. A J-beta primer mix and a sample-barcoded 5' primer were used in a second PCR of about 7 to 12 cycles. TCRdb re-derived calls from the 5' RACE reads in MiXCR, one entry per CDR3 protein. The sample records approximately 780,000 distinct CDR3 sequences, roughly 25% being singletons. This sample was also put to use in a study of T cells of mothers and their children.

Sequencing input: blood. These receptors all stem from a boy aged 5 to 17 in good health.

CDR3 DNA: TGTGCCAGCAGTGACTGGAATGAAAAACTGTTTTTT. This gives the protein CASSDWNEKLFF. The genes are TRBV6-1 and TRBJ1-4; no clear D. Germline CDR1 is MNHNS and CDR2 is SASEGT. CDR3 size: 12 residues. Between the trimmed V and J ends, which lost 3 bases and 5 bases, there was a span of 4 bases.

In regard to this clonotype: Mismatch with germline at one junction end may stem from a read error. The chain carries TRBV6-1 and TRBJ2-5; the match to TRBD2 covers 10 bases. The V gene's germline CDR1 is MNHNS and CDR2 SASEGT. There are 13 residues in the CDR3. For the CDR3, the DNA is TGTGCCAGCAGCCCTAGCGGGGGCACACCGGGAGACTTC. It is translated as CASSPSGGTPGDF.

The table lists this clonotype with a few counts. The CDR3 nucleotides are TGCAGTGCTACACTAACCCCAGGGGATCAGCCCCAGCATTTT. As protein: CSATLTPGDQPQHF. The V gene is TRBV20-1, the J gene TRBJ1-5, with a tentative D call TRBD1 (6 bases). The CDR3 runs to 14 residues. The germline CDR1 and CDR2 sequences are DFQATT and SNEGSKA (reference sequence). Trimming pared 4 bases from V and 5 bases from J, leaving 15 bases between.

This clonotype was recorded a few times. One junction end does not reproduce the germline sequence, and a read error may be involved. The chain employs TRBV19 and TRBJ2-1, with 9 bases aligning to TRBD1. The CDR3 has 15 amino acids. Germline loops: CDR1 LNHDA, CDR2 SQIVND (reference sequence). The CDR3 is CTSNEQGASYNEQFF. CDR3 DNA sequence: TGTACCAGTAATGAACAGGGGGCCTCCTACAATGAGCAGTTCTTC.

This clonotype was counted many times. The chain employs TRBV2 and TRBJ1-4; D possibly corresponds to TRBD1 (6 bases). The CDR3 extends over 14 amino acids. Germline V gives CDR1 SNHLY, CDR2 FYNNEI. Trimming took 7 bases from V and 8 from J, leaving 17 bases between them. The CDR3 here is CASNARGSGEKLFF. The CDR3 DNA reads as TGTGCCAGCAACGCAAGGGGGAGTGGAGAAAAACTGTTTTTT. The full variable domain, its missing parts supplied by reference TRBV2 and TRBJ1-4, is EPEVTQTPSHQVTQMGQEVILRCVPISNHLYFYWYRQILGQKVEFLVSFYNNEISEKSEIFDDQFSVERPDGSNFTLKIRSTKLEDSAMYFCASNARGSGEKLFFGSGTQLSVL.

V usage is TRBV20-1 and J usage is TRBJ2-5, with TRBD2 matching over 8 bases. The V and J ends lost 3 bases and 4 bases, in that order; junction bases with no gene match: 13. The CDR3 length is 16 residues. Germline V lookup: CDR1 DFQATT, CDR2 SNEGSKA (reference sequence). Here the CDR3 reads CSASKSSGATGETQYF. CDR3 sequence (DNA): TGCAGTGCTAGCAAGAGTAGCGGGGCGACGGGAGAGACCCAGTACTTC.

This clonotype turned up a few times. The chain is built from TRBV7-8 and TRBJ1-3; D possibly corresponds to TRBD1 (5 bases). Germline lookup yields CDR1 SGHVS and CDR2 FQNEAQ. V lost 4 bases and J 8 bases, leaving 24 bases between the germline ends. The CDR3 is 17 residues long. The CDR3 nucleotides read TGTGCCAGCAGCTATAGTCGGGACCGAGATAGGGTAGACACCATATATTTT. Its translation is CASSYSRDRDRVDTIYF.

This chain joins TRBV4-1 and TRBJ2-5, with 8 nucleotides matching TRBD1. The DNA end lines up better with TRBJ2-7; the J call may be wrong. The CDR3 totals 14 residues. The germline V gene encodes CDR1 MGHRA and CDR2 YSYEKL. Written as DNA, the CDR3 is TGCGCCAGCAGCCAACGACAGGGGCGGGGCGAGCAGTACTTC. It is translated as CASSQRQGRGEQYF.

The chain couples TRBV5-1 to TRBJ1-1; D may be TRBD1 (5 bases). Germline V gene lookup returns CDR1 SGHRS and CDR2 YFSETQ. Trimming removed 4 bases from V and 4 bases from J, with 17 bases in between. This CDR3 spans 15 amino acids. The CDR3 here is CASSGAVTGGTEAFF. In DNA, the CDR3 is TGCGCCAGCAGCGGGGCGGTTACAGGAGGCACTGAAGCTTTCTTT. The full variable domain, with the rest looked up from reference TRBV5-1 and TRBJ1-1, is KAGVTQTPRYLIKTRGQQVTLSCSPISGHRSVSWYQQTPGQGLQFLFEYFSETQRNKGNFPGRFSGRQFSNSRSEMNVSTLELGDSALYLCASSGAVTGGTEAFFGQGTRLTVV.

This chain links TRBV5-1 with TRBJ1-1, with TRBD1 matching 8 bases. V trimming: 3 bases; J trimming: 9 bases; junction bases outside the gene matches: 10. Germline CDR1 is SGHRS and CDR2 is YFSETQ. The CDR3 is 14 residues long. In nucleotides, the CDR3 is TGCGCCAGCAGCTCATCGACAGGGGCGGGAAAAGCTTTCTTT. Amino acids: CASSSSTGAGKAFF.

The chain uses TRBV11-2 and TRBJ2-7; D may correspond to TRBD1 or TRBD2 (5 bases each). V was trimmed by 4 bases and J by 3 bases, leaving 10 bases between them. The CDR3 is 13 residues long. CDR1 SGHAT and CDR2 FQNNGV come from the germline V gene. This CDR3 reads CASSSGTNYEQYF. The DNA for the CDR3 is TGTGCCAGCAGCTCCGGGACGAACTACGAGCAGTACTTC. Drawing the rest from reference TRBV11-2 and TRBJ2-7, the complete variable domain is EAGVAQSPRYKIIEKRQSVAFWCNPISGHATLYWYQQILGQGPKLLIQFQNNGVVDDSQLPKDRFSAERLKGVDSTLKIQPAKLEDSAVYLCASSSGTNYEQYFGPGTRLTVT.

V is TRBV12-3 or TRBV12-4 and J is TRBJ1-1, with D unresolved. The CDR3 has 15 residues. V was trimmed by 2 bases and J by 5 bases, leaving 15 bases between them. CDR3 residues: CASSLWTSGGTEAFF. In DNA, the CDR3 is TGTGCCAGCAGTTTATGGACCTCAGGCGGTACTGAAGCTTTCTTT.

CDR3 DNA: TGCGCCAGCAGCTTGAACGGCGGTTCGGACACCATATATTTT. Residues: CASSLNGGSDTIYF. The chain recombines TRBV5-1 with TRBJ1-3; the D is unclear. Germline V CDR1 and CDR2: SGHRS, YFSETQ. The germline V and J ends were trimmed by 1 base and 8 bases, with 13 bases remaining between them. The CDR3 covers 14 residues. Combining the CDR3 with reference TRBV5-1 and TRBJ1-3 gives the whole variable domain KAGVTQTPRYLIKTRGQQVTLSCSPISGHRSVSWYQQTPGQGLQFLFEYFSETQRNKGNFPGRFSGRQFSNSRSEMNVSTLELGDSALYLCASSLNGGSDTIYFGEGSWLTVV.

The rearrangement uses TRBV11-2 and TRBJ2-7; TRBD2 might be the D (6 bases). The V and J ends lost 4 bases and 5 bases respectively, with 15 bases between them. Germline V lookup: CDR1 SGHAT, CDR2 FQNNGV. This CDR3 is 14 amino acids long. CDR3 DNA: TGTGCCAGCAGCTGGGGGGACCCCCGCGACGAGCAGTACTTC. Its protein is CASSWGDPRDEQYF. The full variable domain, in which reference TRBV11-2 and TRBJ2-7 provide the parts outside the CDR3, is EAGVAQSPRYKIIEKRQSVAFWCNPISGHATLYWYQQILGQGPKLLIQFQNNGVVDDSQLPKDRFSAERLKGVDSTLKIQPAKLEDSAVYLCASSWGDPRDEQYFGPGTRLTVT.

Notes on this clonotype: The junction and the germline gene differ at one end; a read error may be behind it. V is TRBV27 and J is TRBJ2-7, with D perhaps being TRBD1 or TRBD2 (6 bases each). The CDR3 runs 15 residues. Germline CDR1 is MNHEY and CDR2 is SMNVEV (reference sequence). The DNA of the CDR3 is TGTGCCAGCAGTTTCGCCGGGGGCAGCTCCTACAAGCAGTACTTC. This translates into CASSFAGGSSYKQYF.

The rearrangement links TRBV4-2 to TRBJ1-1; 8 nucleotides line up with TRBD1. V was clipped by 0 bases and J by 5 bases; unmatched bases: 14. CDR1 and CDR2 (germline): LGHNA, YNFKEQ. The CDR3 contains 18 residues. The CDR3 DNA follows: TGTGCCAGCAGCCAAGAGGTCGGAGAGCAGGGGGCATATACTGAAGCTTTCTTT. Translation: CASSQEVGEQGAYTEAFF.

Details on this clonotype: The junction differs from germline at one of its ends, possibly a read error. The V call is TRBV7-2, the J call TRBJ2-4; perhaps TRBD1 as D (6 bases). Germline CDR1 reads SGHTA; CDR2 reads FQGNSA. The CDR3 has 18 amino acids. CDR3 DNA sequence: TGTGCCGGCAGCTTAGGGTGGGGCAGGGGAATTACCAAAAACATTCAGTACTTC. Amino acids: CAGSLGWGRGITKNIQYF.

CDR3 amino acids: CASSSGGLAEETQYF. The CDR3 region has the DNA TGTGCCAGCAGCTCGGGGGGACTAGCGGAAGAGACCCAGTACTTC. This rearrangement joins TRBV5-4 to TRBJ2-1, with TRBD2 matching over 11 bases. Matching the DNA end better, TRBJ2-5 makes the J call doubtful. The CDR3 length is 15 residues. Germline V lookup: CDR1 SGHNT, CDR2 YYREEE (reference sequence).

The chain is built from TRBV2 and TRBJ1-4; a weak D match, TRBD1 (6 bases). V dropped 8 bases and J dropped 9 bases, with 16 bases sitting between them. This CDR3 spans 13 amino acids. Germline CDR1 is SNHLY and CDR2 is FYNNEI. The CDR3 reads CASRERGRKKLFF. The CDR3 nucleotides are TGTGCCAGCCGAGAGAGGGGGAGGAAAAAACTGTTTTTT.

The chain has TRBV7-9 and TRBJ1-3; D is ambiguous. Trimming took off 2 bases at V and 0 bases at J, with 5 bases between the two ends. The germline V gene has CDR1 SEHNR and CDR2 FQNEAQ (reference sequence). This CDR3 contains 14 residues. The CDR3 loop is CASSLHNSGNTIYF. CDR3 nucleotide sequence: TGTGCCAGCAGCTTACACAACTCTGGAAACACCATATATTTT.

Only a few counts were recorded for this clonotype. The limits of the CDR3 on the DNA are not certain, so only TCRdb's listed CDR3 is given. CDR3 loop: CASSTSDNNEKLFF. The V call is TRBV6-5, the J call TRBJ1-4. The CDR3 comprises 14 residues, both ends counted. CDR1 and CDR2 from the germline V gene are MNHEY and SVGAGI.

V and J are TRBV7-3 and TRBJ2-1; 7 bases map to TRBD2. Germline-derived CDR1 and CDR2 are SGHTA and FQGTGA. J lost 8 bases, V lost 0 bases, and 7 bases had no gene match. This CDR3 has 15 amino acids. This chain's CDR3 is CASSLTGGGGDEQFF. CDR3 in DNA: TGTGCCAGCAGCTTAACGGGCGGGGGTGGCGATGAGCAGTTCTTC.

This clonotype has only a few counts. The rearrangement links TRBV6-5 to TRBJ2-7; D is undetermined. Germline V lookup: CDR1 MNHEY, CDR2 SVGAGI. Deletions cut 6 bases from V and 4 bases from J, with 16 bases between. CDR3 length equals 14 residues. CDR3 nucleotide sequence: TGTGCCAGCAGCTCATCTCAGAGAGCTTACGAGCAGTACTTC. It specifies CASSSSQRAYEQYF.

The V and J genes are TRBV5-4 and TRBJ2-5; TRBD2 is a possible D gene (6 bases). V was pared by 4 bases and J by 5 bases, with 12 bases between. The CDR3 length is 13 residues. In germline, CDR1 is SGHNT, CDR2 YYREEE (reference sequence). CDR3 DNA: TGTGCCAGCAGCCAAACTAGCAAGGAGACCCAGTACTTC. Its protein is CASSQTSKETQYF. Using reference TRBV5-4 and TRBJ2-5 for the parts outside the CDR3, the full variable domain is ETGVTQSPTHLIKTRGQQVTLRCSSQSGHNTVSWYQQALGQGPQFIFQYYREEENGRGNFPPRFSGLQFPNYSSELNVNALELDDSALYLCASSQTSKETQYFGPGTRLLVL.

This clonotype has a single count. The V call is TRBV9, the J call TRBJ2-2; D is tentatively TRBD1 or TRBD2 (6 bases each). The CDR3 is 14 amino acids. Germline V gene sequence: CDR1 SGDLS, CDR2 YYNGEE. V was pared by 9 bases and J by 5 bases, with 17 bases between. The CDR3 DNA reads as TGTGCCAACCCGACAGGACGGGAGACCGGGGAGCTGTTTTTT. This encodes CANPTGRETGELFF. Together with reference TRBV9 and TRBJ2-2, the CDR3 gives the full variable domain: DSGVTQTPKHLITATGQRVTLRCSPRSGDLSVYWYQQSLDQGLQFLIQYYNGEERAKGNILERFSAQQFPDLHSELNLSSLELGDSALYFCANPTGRETGELFFGEGSRLTVL.

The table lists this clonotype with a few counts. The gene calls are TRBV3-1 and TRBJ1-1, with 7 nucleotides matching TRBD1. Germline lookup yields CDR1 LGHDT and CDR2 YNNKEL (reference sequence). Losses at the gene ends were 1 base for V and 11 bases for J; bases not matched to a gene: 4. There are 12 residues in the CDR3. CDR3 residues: CASSQGSGGAFF. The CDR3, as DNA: TGTGCCAGCAGCCAAGGGTCAGGGGGGGCTTTCTTT.

CDR3 bases: TGTGCCAGCACCTACAGGGACTATGGCTACACCTTC. Its protein product is CASTYRDYGYTF. V and J are TRBV12-3 or TRBV12-4 and TRBJ1-2; TRBD1 is a possible D gene (6 bases). V lost 7 bases and J lost 3, with 9 bases in between. The CDR3 loop spans 12 amino acids.